The clone carrying this T cell receptor beta chain occurred once. Its specificity is unknown. Here immunoSEQ multiplex PCR was the method, and the copy in TCRdb shows in-frame clones only, minus some. The table includes over 150,000 clones, about 86% detected once. The data were obtained in a study of cytomegalovirus exposure and HLA in healthy donors. The study's findings and limits: Reports showed the classifier diagnosing cytomegalovirus status with high specificity and sensitivity. The tendency of first-cohort TCR clusters to co-occur in the 90 to 150 validation repertoires was the finding of a later analysis. TCR beta chains numbering some 160 were designated cytomegalovirus-associated.

J was trimmed by 12 bases and V by 5 bases; bases with no gene match: 11. The V gene's germline CDR1 is GTSNPN and CDR2 SVGIG (reference sequence). The CDR3 loop spans 13 amino acids. Sequenced input: PBMCs. V usage is TRBV30 and J usage is TRBJ1-4; TRBD1 matches at 8 bases. The sequence derives from a human donor in good health. CDR3 loop: CAWAGQDLVELFF. The CDR3 DNA is TGTGCCTGGGCGGGACAGGACCTCGTCGAACTGTTTTTT.